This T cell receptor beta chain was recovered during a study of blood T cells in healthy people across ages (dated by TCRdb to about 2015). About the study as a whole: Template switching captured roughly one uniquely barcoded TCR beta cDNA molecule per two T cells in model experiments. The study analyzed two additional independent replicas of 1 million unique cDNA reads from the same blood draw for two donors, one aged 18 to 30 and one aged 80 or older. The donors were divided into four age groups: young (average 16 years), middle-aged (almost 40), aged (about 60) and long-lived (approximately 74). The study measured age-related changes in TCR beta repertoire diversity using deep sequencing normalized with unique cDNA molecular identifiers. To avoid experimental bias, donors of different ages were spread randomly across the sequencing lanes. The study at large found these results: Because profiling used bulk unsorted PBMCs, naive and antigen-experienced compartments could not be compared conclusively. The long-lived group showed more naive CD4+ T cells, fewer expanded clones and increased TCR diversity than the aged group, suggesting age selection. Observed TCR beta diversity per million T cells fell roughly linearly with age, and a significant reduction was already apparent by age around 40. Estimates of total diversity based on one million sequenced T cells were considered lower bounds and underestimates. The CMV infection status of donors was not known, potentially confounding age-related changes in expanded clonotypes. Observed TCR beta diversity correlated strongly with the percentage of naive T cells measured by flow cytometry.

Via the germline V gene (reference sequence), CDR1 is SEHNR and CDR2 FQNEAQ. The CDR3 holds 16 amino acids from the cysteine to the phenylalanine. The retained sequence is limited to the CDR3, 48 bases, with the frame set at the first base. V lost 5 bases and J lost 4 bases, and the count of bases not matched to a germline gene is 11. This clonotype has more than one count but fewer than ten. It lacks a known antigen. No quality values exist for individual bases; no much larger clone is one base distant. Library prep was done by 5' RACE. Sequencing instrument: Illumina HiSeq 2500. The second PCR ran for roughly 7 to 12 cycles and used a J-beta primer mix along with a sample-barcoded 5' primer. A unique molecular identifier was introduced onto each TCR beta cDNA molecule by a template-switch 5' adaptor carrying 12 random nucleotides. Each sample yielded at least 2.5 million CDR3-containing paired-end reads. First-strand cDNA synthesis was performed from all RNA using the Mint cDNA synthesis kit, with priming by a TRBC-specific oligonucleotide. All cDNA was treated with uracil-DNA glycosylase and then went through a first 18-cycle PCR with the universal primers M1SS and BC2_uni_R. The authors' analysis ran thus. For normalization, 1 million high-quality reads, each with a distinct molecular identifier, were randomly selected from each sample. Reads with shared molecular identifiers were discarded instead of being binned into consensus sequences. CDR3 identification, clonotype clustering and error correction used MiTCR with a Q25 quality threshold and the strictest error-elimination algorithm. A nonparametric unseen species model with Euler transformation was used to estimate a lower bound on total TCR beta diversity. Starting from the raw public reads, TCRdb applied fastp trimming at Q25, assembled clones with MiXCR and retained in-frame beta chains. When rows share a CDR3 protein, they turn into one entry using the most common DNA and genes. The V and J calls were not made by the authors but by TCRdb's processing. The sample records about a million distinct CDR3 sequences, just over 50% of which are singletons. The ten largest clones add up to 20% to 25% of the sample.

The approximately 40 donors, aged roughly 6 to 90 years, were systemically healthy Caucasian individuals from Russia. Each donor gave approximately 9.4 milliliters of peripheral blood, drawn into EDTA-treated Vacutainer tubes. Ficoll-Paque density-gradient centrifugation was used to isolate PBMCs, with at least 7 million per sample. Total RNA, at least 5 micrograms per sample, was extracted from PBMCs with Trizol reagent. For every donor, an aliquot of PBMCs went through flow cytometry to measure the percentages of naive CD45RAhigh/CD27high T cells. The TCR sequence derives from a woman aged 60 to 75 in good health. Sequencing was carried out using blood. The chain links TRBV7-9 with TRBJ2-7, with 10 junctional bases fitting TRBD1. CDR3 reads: CASSRPGQGLNYEQYF. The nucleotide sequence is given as TGTGCCAGCAGCAGACCGGGACAGGGGCTTAATTACGAGCAGTACTTC.